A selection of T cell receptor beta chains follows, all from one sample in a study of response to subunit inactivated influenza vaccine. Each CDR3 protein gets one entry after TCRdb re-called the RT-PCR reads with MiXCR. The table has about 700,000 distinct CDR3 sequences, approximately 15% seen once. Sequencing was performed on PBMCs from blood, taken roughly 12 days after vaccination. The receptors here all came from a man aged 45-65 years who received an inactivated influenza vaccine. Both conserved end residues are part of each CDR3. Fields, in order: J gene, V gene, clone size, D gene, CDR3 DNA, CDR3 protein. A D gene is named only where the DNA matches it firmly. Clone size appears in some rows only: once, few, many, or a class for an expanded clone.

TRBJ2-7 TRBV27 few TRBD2 TGTGCCAGCAGTCGGCGACACTCGACTAGCGGCTTATACGAGCAGTACTTC CASSRRHSTSGLYEQYF
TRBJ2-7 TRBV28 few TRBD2 TGTGCCAGCAGTTCTATGGTTGAGCGGGGGCCCTCCTACGAGCAGTACTTC CASSSMVERGPSYEQYF
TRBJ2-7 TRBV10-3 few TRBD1 TGTGCCACTACCGGGACAGGCTTATGGGAGCAGTACTTC CATTGTGLWEQYF
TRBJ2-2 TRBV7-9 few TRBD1 TGTGCCAGCAGCTTACGGGACAGGGGTCCTTCCGGGGAGCTGTTTTTT CASSLRDRGPSGELFF
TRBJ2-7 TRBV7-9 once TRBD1 TGTGCCAGCAGCTTAGCTGGGACAGGGCTAGGCGAGCAGTACTTC CASSLAGTGLGEQYF
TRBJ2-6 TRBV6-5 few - TGTGCCAGCAGTTACTCGGGAGCCTCTGGGGCCAACGTCCTGACTTTC CASSYSGASGANVLTF
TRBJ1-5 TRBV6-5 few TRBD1 TGTGCCAGCAGTTACTCGAGAGGGACAGGGAGGGTTCAGCCCCAGCATTTT CASSYSRGTGRVQPQHF
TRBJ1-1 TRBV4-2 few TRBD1 TGTGCCAGCAGCCAAGGGGTATTTGGACAGGGGCCGGTGGAAGCTTTCTTT CASSQGVFGQGPVEAFF
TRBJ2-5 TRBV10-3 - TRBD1 TGTGCCACGCGGACAGGGGTGTTCCAAGAGACCCAGTACTTC CATRTGVFQETQYF
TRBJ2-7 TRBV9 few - TGTGCCAGCAGCGTAGGCTTAAACTACGAGCAGTACTTC CASSVGLNYEQYF
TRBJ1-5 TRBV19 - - TGTGCCAGTAGTATAGTGGTCCAAAATCAGCCCCAGCATTTT CASSIVVQNQPQHF
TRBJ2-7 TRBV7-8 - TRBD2 TGTGCCAGCAGCCCCCCGGGCGGGAGGTCCCCAGTGCAGTACTTC CASSPPGGRSPVQYF
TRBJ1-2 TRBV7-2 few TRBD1 TGTGCCAGCAGCTTGAGACAGGGCAACGGCTACACCTTC CASSLRQGNGYTF
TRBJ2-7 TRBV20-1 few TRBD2 TGCAGTGCTGTGAAGCCGGGACTAGCGGGAGGCACCACCTACGAGCAGTACTTC CSAVKPGLAGGTTYEQYF
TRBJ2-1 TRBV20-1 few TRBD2 TGCAGTGCAACTAGCGGGAGGAACCACAATGAGCAGTTCTTC CSATSGRNHNEQFF
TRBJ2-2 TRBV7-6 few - TGTGCCAGCAAAGGGGACCGAGCCGGGGAGCTGTTTTTT CASKGDRAGELFF
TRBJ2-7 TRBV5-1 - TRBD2 TGCGCCAGCGCGGCGGGAGGAGGCTACGAGCAGTACTTC CASAAGGGYEQYF
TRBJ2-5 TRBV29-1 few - TGCAGCGTCGCAAGGAGGGGAGTGGTCACAGGGGAGACCCAGTACTTC CSVARRGVVTGETQYF
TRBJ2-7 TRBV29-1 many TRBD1 TGCAGCGTTGAACTCCGGGACAGAAGCTCCTACGAGCAGTACTTC CSVELRDRSSYEQYF
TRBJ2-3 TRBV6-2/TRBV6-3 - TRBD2 TGTGCCAGCAGTTACTTCAACGGACTAGCGGGATTGGCAGATACGCAGTATTTT CASSYFNGLAGLADTQYF
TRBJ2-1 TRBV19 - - TGTGCCAGTACGAGTTTGCGGGGTGCTGAGCAGTTCTTC CASTSLRGAEQFF
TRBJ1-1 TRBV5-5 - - TGTGCCAGCAGCTTTTGGGGATTCAGGAACACTGAAGCTTTCTTT CASSFWGFRNTEAFF
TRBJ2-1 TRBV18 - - TGTGCCAGCTCACCGGGGGAGGTAGTTTCCTACAATGAGCAGTTCTTC CASSPGEVVSYNEQFF
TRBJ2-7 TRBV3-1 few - TGTGCCAGCAGCCAAGAAGGGGAGGGGGTCCCCTACGAGCAGTACTTC CASSQEGEGVPYEQYF
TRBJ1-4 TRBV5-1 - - TGCGCCAGCAGCTTGGGGCGAGGCGATGAAAAACTGTTTTTT CASSLGRGDEKLFF
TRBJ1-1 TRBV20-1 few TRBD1 TGCAGTGCGCAGGGCCGGACAGGGGAGATTTCCACTGAAGCTTTCTTT CSAQGRTGEISTEAFF
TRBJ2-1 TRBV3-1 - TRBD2 TGTGCCAGCAGCCAGCGGGGGAACTCCTACAATGAGCAGTTCTTC CASSQRGNSYNEQFF
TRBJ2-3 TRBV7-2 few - TGTGCCAGCAGCTTAGCTTTCCCCCTGCGGGGCACAGATACGCAGTATTTT CASSLAFPLRGTDTQYF
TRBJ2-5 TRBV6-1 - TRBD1 TGTGCCAGCAGTGAAGCTTGGGGGACAGGGGGTTTCAGAGAGACCCAGTACTTC CASSEAWGTGGFRETQYF
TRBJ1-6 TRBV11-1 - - TGTGCCAGCAGCTCCCTCGAAGCAGTGGGACGAAATAATTCACCCCTCCACTTT CASSSLEAVGRNNSPLHF
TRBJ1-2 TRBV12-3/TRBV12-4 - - TGTGCCAGCAGTTTCATCGGGGGCTCGGGTGGCTACACCTTC CASSFIGGSGGYTF
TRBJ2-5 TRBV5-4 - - TGTGCCAGCAGCTTGGACCAGAACCAAGAGACCCAGTACTTC CASSLDQNQETQYF
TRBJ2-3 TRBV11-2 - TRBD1 TGTGCCAGCAGCGGACAGGGCTATGGAGATACGCAGTATTTT CASSGQGYGDTQYF
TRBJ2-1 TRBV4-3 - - TGCGCCAGCAGCCAAGAAGTAAGTCGCTACAATGAGCAGTTCTTC CASSQEVSRYNEQFF
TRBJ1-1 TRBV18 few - TGTGCCAGCTCACCCCCCGGGAGTAATGCTGAAGCTTTCTTT CASSPPGSNAEAFF
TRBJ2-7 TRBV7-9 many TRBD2 TGTGCCAGCGGGCCCGGGAGGTTCTCCTACGAGCAGTACTTC CASGPGRFSYEQYF
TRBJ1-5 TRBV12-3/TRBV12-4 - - TGTGCCAGCACCCGAGGGATGGGCAATCAGCCCCAGCATTTT CASTRGMGNQPQHF
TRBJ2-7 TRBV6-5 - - TGTGCCAGCAGTTCCGACCAAGGGATTTATCGCGAGCAGTACTTC CASSSDQGIYREQYF
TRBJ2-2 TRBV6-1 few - TGTGCCAGCCGCCGGGCACCGAACACCGGGGAGCTGTTTTTT CASRRAPNTGELFF
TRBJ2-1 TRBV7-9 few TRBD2 TGTGCCAGCAGCTTATCTCCGGGACTAGCGGGCAATGAGCAGTTCTTC CASSLSPGLAGNEQFF
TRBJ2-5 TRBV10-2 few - TGCGCCAGCAGTGAGCGTAGGGGGCGGGATTGGACCCAGTACTTC CASSERRGRDWTQYF
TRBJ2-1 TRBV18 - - TGTGCCAGCTCTCCGAGGCGTCCCAATGAGCAGTTCTTC CASSPRRPNEQFF
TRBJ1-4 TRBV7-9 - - TGTGCCAGCAGCAAGGGACGTGTACCTGCAACTAATGAAAAACTGTTTTTT CASSKGRVPATNEKLFF
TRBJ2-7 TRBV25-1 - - TGTGCCAGCAGTGTCAAGGGCGGTCTATACTCCTACGAGCAGTACTTC CASSVKGGLYSYEQYF
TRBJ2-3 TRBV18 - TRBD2 TGTGCCAGCTCACCATCACTAGCGGACACAGATACGCAGTATTTT CASSPSLADTDTQYF
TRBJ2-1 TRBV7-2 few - TGTGCCAGCAGCTTCCACGGGGACAAAACCCCGTTCTTC CASSFHGDKTPFF
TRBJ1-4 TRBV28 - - TGTGCCAGCAGTTTATGGACAGGAAATAATGAAAAACTGTTTTTT CASSLWTGNNEKLFF
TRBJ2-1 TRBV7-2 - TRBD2 TGTGCCAGCAGCCCACAGACTAGCGGGGGTTACAATGAGCAGTTCTTC CASSPQTSGGYNEQFF
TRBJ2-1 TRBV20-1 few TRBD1 TGCAGTGCCACCGGGACAGGGTCCTACAATGAGCAGTTCTTC CSATGTGSYNEQFF
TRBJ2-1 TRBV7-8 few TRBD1 TGTGCCAGCAGCCCCGGGACAGGGGGCTATTATGAGCAGTTCTTC CASSPGTGGYYEQFF
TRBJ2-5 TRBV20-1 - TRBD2 TGCAGTGCCCAAACCCCCGGGAGGGCCCAAGAGACCCAGTACTTC CSAQTPGRAQETQYF
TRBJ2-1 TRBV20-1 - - TGCAGTGCTAGTTCGACAGCAACGGGTGAGCAGTTCTTC CSASSTATGEQFF
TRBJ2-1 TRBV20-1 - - TGCAGTGCTAGCAATCGGTACAAAGGTGGAGATGAGCAGTTCTTC CSASNRYKGGDEQFF